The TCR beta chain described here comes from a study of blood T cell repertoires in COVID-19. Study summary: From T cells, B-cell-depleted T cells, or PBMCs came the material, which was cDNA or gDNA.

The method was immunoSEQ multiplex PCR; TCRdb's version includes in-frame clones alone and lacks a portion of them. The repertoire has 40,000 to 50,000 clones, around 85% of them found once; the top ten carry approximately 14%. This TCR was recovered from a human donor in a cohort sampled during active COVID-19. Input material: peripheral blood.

The CDR3 nucleotides are TGTGCCAGTAAGAGGACCGGACAGGGTGGGGAAAAACTGTTTTTT. Translated: CASKRTGQGGEKLFF. The gene calls are TRBV19 and TRBJ1-4; 8 bases match TRBD1. The CDR3 totals 15 residues. V shed 7 bases, J shed 8 bases, and the junction held 12 bases outside the gene matches. Per germline, CDR1 LNHDA and CDR2 SQIVND (reference sequence).